This entry lists 13 T cell receptor beta chains sequenced from one sample in a study of cytotoxic CD8 clonotypes in ibrutinib-treated CLL. The assay was immunoSEQ multiplex PCR, and TCRdb's table has in-frame clones only and misses some. The sample consists of 30,000 to 50,000 clones, roughly 65% of them appearing once. The sequences come from PBMCs, collected at disease progression, from a patient treated with ibrutinib. These receptor sequences come from a human donor with chronic lymphocytic leukemia.

The rearrangement uses TRBV28 and TRBJ2-1, with TRBD2 matching over 9 bases. CDR1 and CDR2 from the germline V gene are MDHEN and SYDVKM. The CDR3 totals 13 residues. Trimming cost V 11 bases and J 7 bases; bases outside gene matches: 9. CDR3: CALAGTLGNEQFF. As DNA, the CDR3 is TGTGCCCTAGCGGGAACTCTGGGAAATGAGCAGTTCTTC.

To note about this clone: At one end the junction does not follow the germline gene, possibly because of a read error. The J gene is TRBJ1-1, the V gene TRBV7-6; no reliable D call. Germline values: CDR1 SGHVS, CDR2 FNYEAQ. The CDR3 runs 17 residues. CDR3 sequence (DNA): TGTGCCAGCAGCTACTTTGTTTCAGTGCGGGCGAACGCTGAAGCTTTCTTT. It is translated as CASSYFVSVRANAEAFF.

The chain is built from TRBV4-1 and TRBJ2-7; TRBD2 matches at 11 bases. This CDR3 contains 15 residues. Germline-derived CDR1 and CDR2 are MGHRA and YSYEKL. Unmatched junction bases numbered 5, after V lost 3 bases and J lost 4 bases. The CDR3 reads CASSHPWTSGYEQYF. In DNA, the CDR3 is TGCGCCAGCAGCCACCCCTGGACTAGCGGGTACGAGCAGTACTTC.

A single count supports this clone. The chain recombines TRBV9 with TRBJ2-1; 9 bases line up with TRBD2. The CDR3 contains 14 residues. Trimming took 4 bases from V and 8 from J; bases not matched to a gene: 7. From germline, CDR1 is SGDLS and CDR2 YYNGEE. The CDR3 sequence: CASSPHGTSYEQFF. CDR3 coding DNA: TGTGCCAGCAGCCCCCACGGGACTAGCTATGAGCAGTTCTTC.

This clone showed up many times. The chain combines TRBV11-3 with TRBJ2-2, with D possibly being TRBD1 (6 bases). V lost 6 bases to trimming and J lost 3 bases, with 11 bases between them. CDR3 size: 14 residues. Germline V gene sequence: CDR1 SGHNT, CDR2 YENEEA. The CDR3 nucleotides read TGTGCCAGCAGACCAGGGACATACACCGGGGAGCTGTTTTTT. Residues: CASRPGTYTGELFF.

V usage is TRBV6-4 and J usage is TRBJ2-4; no clear D. The CDR3 is 19 amino acids. The germline V gene encodes CDR1 MRHNA and CDR2 SNTAGT. V lost 6 bases, J lost 0 bases, and 24 bases lay in between. The CDR3 DNA is TGTGCCAGCAGAGTCCCCCCGGTTGGAATACTGATAGCCAAAAACATTCAGTACTTC. This encodes CASRVPPVGILIAKNIQYF.

The chain joins TRBV10-3 to TRBJ2-5; D possibly corresponds to TRBD1 (5 bases). V gave up 3 bases and J gave up 2 bases, with 10 bases separating them. Germline-derived CDR1 and CDR2 are ENHRY and SYGVKD. The CDR3 contains 14 residues. The CDR3 loop reads CAISDLRTQETQYF. The CDR3 coding sequence is TGTGCCATCAGTGATTTGCGGACACAAGAGACCCAGTACTTC.

The chain links TRBV10-3 to TRBJ2-3; D is uncertain. V lost 2 bases to trimming and J lost 2 bases, with 8 bases between them. Per the germline V gene, CDR1 is ENHRY and CDR2 is SYGVKD. This CDR3 spans 14 amino acids. In DNA, the CDR3 is TGTGCCATCAGTGAGAGGTCCGACACAGATACGCAGTATTTT. This gives the protein CAISERSDTDTQYF.

V and J are TRBV19 and TRBJ1-6; no firm D call. Trimming took off 0 bases at V and 7 bases at J, with 7 bases between the two ends. The CDR3 has 14 amino acids. Germline V gene sequence: CDR1 LNHDA, CDR2 SQIVND (reference sequence). This CDR3 is CASSIDPINSPLHF. CDR3 nucleotide sequence: TGTGCCAGTAGTATAGACCCCATCAATTCACCCCTCCACTTT.

The V call is TRBV7-2, the J call TRBJ2-7; TRBD1 agrees at 11 bases. Germline V gene lookup returns CDR1 SGHTA and CDR2 FQGNSA. The CDR3 is 14 amino acids. The J segment lost 6 bases and the V segment lost 6 bases, leaving 7 bases of the junction unmatched. The CDR3 sequence: CASSPSGTGGEQYF. CDR3 sequence (DNA): TGTGCCAGCAGTCCTTCCGGGACAGGGGGCGAGCAGTACTTC.

This rearrangement joins TRBV15 to TRBJ2-7, with D perhaps matching TRBD2 (6 bases). This CDR3 has 15 residues. Trimming took 0 bases from V and 2 from J, leaving 11 bases between them. CDR1 and CDR2 (germline): LNHNV, YYDKDF (reference sequence). CDR3 DNA: TGTGCCACCAGCAGAGATCAACGGACTACCTACGAGCAGTACTTC. Translating it yields CATSRDQRTTYEQYF. Looking up the rest from reference TRBV15 and TRBJ2-7 gives the full variable domain: DAMVIQNPRYQVTQFGKPVTLSCSQTLNHNVMYWYQQKSSQAPKLLFHYYDKDFNNEADTPDNFQSRRPNTSFCFLDIRSPGLGDTAMYLCATSRDQRTTYEQYFGPGTRLTVT.

The rearrangement uses TRBV5-1 and TRBJ2-7; 7 positions agree with TRBD2. Germline V gene lookup returns CDR1 SGHRS and CDR2 YFSETQ. The CDR3 runs to 14 residues. Unmatched junction bases numbered 4, after V lost 0 bases and J lost 4 bases. The CDR3 DNA is TGCGCCAGCAGCTTGGAAGCGGGAAGTTACGAGCAGTACTTC. Translated, it gives CASSLEAGSYEQYF.

The chain uses TRBV30 and TRBJ1-6; 7 bases match TRBD1. Losses at the gene ends were 5 bases for V and 10 bases for J; bases not matched to a gene: 5. This CDR3 has 12 amino acids. Germline values: CDR1 GTSNPN, CDR2 SVGIG (reference sequence). CDR3 sequence: CAWDAQGSPLHF. Here the CDR3 DNA reads TGTGCCTGGGATGCACAGGGGTCACCCCTCCACTTT.